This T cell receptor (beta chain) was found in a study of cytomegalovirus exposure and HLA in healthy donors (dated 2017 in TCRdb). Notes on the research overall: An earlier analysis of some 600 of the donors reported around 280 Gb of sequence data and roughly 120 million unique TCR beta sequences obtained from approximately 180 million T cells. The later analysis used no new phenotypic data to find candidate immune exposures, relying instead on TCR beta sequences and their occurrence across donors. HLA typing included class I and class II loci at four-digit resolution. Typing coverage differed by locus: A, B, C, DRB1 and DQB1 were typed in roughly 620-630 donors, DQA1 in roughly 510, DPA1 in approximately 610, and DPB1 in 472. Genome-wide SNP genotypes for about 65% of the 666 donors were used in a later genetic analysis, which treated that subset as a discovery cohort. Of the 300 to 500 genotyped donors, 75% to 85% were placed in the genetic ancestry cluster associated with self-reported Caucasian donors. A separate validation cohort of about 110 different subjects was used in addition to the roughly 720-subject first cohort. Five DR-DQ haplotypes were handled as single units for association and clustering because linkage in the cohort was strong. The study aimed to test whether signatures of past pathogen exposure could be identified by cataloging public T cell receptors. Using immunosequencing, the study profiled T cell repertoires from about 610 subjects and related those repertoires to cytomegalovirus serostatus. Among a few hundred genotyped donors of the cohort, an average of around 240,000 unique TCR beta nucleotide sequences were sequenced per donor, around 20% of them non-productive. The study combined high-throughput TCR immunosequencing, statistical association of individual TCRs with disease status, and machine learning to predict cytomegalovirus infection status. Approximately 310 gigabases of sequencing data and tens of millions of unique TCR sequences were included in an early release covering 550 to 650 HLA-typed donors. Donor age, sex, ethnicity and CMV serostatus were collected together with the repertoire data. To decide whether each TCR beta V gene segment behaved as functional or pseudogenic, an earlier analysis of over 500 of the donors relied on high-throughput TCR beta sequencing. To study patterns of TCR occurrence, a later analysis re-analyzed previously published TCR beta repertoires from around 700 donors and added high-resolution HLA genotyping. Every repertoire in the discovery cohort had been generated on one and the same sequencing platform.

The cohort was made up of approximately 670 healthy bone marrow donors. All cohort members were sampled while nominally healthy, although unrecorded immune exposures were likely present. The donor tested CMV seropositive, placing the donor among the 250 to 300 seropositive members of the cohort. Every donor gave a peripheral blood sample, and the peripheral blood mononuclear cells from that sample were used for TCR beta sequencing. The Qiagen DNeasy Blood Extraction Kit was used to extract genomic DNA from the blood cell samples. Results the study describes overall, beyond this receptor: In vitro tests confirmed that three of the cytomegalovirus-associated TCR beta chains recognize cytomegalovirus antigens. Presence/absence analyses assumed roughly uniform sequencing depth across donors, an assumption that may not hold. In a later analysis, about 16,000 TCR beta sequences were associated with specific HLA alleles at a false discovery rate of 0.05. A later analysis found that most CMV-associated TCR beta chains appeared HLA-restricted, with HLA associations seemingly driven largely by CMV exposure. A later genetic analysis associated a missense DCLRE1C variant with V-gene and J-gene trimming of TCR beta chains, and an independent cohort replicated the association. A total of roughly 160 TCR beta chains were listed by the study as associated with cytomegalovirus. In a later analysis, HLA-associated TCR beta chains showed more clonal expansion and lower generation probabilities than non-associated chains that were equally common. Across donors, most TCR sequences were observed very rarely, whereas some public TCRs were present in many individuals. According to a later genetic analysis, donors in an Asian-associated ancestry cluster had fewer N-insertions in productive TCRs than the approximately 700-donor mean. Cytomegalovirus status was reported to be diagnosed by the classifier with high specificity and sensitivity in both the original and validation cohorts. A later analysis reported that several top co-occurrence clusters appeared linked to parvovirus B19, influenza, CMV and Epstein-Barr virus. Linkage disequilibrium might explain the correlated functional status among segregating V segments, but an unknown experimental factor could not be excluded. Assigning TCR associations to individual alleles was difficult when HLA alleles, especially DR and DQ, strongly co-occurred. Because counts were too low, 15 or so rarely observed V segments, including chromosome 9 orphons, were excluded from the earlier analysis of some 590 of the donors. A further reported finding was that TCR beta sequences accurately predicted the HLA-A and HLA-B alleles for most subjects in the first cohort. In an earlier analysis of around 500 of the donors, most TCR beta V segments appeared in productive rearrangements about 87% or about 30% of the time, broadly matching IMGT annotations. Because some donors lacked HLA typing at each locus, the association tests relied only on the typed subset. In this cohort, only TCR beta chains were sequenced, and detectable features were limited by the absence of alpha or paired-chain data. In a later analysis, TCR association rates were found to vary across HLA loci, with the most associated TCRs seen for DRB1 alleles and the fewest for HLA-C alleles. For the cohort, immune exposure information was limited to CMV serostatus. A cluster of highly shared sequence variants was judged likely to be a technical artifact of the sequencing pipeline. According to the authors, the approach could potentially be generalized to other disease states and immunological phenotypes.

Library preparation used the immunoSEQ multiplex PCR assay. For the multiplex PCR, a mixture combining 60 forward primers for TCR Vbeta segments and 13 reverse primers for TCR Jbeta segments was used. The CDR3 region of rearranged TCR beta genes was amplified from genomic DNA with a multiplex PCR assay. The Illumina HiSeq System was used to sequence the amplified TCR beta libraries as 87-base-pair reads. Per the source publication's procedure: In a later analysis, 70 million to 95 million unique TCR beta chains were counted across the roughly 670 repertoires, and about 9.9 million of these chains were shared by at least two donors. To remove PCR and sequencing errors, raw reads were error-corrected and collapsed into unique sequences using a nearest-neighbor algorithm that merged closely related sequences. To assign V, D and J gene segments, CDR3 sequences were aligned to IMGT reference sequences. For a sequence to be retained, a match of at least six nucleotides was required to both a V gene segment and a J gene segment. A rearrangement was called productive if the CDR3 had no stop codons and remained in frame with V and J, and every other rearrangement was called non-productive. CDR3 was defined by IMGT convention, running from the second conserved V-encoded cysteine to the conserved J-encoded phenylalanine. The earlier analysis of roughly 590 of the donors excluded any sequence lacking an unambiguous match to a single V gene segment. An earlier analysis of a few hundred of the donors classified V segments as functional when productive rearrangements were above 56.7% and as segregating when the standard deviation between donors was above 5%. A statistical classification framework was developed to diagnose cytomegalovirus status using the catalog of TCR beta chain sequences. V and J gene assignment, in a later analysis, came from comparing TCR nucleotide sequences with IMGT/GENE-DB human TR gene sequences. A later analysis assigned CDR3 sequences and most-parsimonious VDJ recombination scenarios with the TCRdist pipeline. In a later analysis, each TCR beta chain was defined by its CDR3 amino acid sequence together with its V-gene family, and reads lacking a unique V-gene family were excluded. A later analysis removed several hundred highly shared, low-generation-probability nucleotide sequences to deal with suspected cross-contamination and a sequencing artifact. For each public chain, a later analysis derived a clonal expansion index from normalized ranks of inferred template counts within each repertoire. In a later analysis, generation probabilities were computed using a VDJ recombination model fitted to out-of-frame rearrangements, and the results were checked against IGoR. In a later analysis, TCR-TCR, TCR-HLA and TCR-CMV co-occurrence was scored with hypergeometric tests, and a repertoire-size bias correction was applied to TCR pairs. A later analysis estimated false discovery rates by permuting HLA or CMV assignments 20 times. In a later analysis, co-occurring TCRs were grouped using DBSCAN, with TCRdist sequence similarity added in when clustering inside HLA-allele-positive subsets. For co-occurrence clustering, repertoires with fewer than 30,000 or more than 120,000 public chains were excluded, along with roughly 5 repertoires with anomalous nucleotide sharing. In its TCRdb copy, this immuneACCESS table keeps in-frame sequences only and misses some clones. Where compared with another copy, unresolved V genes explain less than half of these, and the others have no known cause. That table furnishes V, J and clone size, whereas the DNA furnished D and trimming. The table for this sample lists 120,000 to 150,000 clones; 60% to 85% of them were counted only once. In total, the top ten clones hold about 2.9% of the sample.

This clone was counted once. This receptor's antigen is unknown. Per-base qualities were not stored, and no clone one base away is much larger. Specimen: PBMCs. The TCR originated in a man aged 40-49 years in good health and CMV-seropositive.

This receptor has the CDR3 CASSPDRRNSYEQYF. The bases read TGTGCCAGCTCTCCGGACAGGCGAAATTCCTACGAACAGTACTTC. The sequence links TRBV6-6 to TRBJ2-5; 7 bases in the middle match TRBD1. From V the trimming removes 8 bases and from J it removes 11 bases, while the gene matches leave 20 bases of the junction unaccounted for. Spanning cysteine to phenylalanine, the CDR3 consists of 15 amino acids. The retained sequence is limited to the CDR3, 45 bases, with the frame set at the first base. CDR1 and CDR2 were assigned from the germline V gene (reference sequence) as MNHNY and SVGAGI.